The 7 T cell receptor beta chains below all came from one sample that was sequenced in a study of Ad26.COV2.S vaccination and SARS-CoV-2 variants. Regarding treatment: 19 received Ad26.COV2.S at low or high dose, single or two shots; 5 received placebo; per-sample allocation not given. Day 63 after the first injection of vaccine or placebo was the sampling time. Some clones are missing from TCRdb's copy, which holds only in-frame ones; the method was immunoSEQ multiplex PCR. The top ten clones hold 12% of a sample with 430,000 or so clones, 90% of them seen once. Sequenced here: peripheral blood, sampled in a trial of Ad26.COV2.S vaccine versus placebo. The receptors were gathered from a person aged 18 to 59 who received the Ad26.COV2.S COVID-19 vaccine or a placebo.

The chain combines TRBV12-3 or TRBV12-4 with TRBJ1-2; D remains ambiguous. The CDR3 totals 12 residues. The V end was cut by 3 bases, the J end by 4 bases, with 6 bases between. The CDR3 spells CASSFSSYGYTF. The CDR3 DNA reads as TGTGCCAGCAGTTTTTCGTCCTATGGCTACACCTTC.

This clone was recorded only once. The chain has TRBV6-2 or TRBV6-3 and TRBJ2-7; D remains unclear. The germline gives CDR1 MNHEY, CDR2 SVGEGT. This CDR3 comprises 13 residues. Trimming removed 2 bases at V and 3 bases at J, with 8 bases between. This CDR3 reads CASSYGRIYEQYF. Here the CDR3 DNA reads TGTGCCAGCAGTTACGGCAGGATCTACGAGCAGTACTTC.

This chain joins TRBV29-1 and TRBJ1-1; tentatively, D is TRBD1 (5 bases). Germline V gene sequence: CDR1 SQVTM, CDR2 ANQGSEA. Trimming stripped 1 base from V and 4 bases from J, with 10 bases between. The CDR3 is 13 amino acids. Here the CDR3 DNA reads TGCAGCGTTGAAGCCCACGGGGGCACTGAAGCTTTCTTT. The encoded protein is CSVEAHGGTEAFF.

The chain joins TRBV9 to TRBJ2-7; 8 bases line up with TRBD1. V lost 4 bases to trimming and J lost 1 base; unmatched junction nucleotides: 1. The CDR3 contains 13 residues. The germline V gene encodes CDR1 SGDLS and CDR2 YYNGEE. This chain's CDR3 is CASSRQGSYEQYF. The CDR3 coding sequence is TGTGCCAGCAGCAGACAGGGGTCCTACGAGCAGTACTTC.

About this clone: One end of the junction does not line up with germline, which may come from a read error. The rearrangement joins TRBV6-5 to TRBJ2-1; weak D call: TRBD2 (5 bases). This CDR3 contains 14 residues. Germline V gene sequence: CDR1 MNHEY, CDR2 SVGAGI. The CDR3 sequence is CASSYSNSGTLAVF. DNA for the CDR3: TGTGCCAGCAGTTACTCGAATTCGGGAACTCTAGCAGTCTTC.

This chain connects TRBV7-9 to TRBJ1-2; D gene ambiguous. V was clipped by 2 bases and J by 0 bases, with 4 bases between them. CDR3 size: 13 residues. Germline CDR1 reads SEHNR; CDR2 reads FQNEAQ (reference sequence). The CDR3 bases are TGTGCCAGCAGCTTAAGTACTAACTATGGCTACACCTTC. This encodes CASSLSTNYGYTF.

The V call is TRBV7-9, the J call TRBJ2-1, with 8 bases that match TRBD1. This CDR3 region has 16 residues. The ends lost 1 base at V and 6 bases at J; junction bases unmatched: 8. The germline CDR1 and CDR2 sequences are SEHNR and FQNEAQ (reference sequence). DNA for the CDR3: TGTGCCAGCAGCTTAGTGGGGCAGGGGGCGCGCAATGAGCAGTTCTTC. This translates into CASSLVGQGARNEQFF.